This T cell receptor beta chain was identified in a study of Graves' ophthalmopathy and Graves' hyperthyroidism. This CDR3 region has 16 residues. V shed 6 bases and J shed 1 base, with 18 bases lying between them. Looked up from germline, CDR1 is MNHEY and CDR2 is SMNVEV (reference sequence). This clonotype was seen repeatedly, ten times or more. Beta-chain TCR CDR3 regions were amplified from RNA transcripts. RT-PCR was first run with HTBI primers, then multiplex PCR in a second round. TCRdb passed the multiplex PCR reads through MiXCR, listing each CDR3 protein once. The sample carries some 200,000 distinct CDR3 sequences, 25% to 35% recorded once.

The chain has TRBV27 and TRBJ1-2; no definite D call. The material sequenced was peripheral blood. The TCR comes from a man aged 50 or older with Graves' ophthalmopathy. The CDR3 protein is CASSLKSVGFNYGYTF. For the CDR3, the DNA is TGTGCCAGCAGCCTCAAGTCGGTAGGCTTTAACTATGGCTACACCTTC.